This paragraph reports one T cell receptor beta chain. Its matching antigen is unknown. This CDR3 contains 15 residues. Between the trimmed V and J ends, which lost 6 bases and 0 bases, there was a span of 13 bases. Germline V gives CDR1 MNHNS, CDR2 SASEGT. Sequencing involved patients with CD8+CD57+ cell expansion previously shown by flow cytometry. At the time of blood sampling, patients had not yet received any therapy. The data belong to a study of CD8+CD57+ T cells in acquired aplastic anemia. Study-level results: Patients and controls had in common approximately 30 CD8+ CDR3 sequences.

Genomic DNA provided the template from which TCR beta VDJ and CDR3 profiles were obtained. TCRdb reprocessed the reads via MiXCR and lists one record per CDR3 protein. The sample lists about 120,000 distinct CDR3 sequences; under 60% were seen once. This rearrangement joins TRBV6-1 to TRBJ2-3; D gene unclear. The sample taken for sequencing was sorted CD4+, CD8+, or CD8+CD57+ T cells (not recorded which) from PBMCs. The TCR sequence derives from a human donor with aplastic anemia. Written as DNA, the CDR3 is TGTGCCAGCAGGAGCCCAGGTGCTAGCACAGATACGCAGTATTTT. Its translation: CASRSPGASTDTQYF.